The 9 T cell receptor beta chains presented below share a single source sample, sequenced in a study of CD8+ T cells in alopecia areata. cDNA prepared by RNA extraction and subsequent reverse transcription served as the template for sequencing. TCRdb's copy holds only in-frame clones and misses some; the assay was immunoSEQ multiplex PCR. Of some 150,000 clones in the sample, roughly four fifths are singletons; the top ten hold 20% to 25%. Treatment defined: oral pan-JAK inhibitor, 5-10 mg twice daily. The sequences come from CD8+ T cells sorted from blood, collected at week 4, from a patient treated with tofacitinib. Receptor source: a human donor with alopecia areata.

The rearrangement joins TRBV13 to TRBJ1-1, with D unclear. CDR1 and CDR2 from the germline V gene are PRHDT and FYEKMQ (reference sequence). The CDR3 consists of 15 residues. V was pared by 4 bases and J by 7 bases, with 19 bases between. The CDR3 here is CASSSYNGPVIEAFF. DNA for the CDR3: TGTGCCAGCAGCTCGTACAACGGACCGGTGATTGAAGCTTTCTTT.

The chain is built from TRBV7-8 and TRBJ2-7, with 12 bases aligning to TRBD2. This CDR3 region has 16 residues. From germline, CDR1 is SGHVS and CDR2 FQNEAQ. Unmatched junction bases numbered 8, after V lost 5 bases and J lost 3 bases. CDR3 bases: TGTGCCAGCAGCCCAAGAGGACTAGCGGGGTTCTACGAGCAGTACTTC. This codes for CASSPRGLAGFYEQYF.

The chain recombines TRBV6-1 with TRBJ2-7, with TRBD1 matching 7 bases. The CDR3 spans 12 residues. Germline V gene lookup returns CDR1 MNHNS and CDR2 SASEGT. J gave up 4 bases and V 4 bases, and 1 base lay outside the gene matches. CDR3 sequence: CASSGQGYEQYF. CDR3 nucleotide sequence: TGTGCCAGCAGTGGACAGGGTTACGAGCAGTACTTC.

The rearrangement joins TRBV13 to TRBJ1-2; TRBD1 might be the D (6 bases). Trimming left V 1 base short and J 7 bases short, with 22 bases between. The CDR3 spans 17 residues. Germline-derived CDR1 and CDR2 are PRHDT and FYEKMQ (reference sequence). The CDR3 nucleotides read TGTGCCAGCAGCTTAGACCGTGGCGTGGGGGGCGAAGGTGGCTACACCTTC. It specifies CASSLDRGVGGEGGYTF.

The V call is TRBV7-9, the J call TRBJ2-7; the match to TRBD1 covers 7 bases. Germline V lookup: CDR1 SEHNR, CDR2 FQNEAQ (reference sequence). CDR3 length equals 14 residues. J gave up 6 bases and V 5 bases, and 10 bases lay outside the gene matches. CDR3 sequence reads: CASSPPRDSTEQYF. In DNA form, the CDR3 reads TGTGCCAGCAGCCCCCCCCGGGACAGTACCGAGCAGTACTTC.

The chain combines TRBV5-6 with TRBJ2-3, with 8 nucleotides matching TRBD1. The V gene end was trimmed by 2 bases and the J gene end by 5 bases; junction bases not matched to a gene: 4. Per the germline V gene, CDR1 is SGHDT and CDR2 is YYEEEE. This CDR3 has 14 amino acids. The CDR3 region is CASSFGTGGDTQYF. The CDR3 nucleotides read TGTGCCAGCAGCTTCGGGACAGGTGGAGATACGCAGTATTTT.

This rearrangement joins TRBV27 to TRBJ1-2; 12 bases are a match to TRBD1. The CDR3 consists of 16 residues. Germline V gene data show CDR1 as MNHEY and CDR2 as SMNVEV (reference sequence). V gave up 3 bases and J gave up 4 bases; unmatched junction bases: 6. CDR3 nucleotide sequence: TGTGCCAGCAGTTTTGGGGGGACAGGGGGCGGCTATGGCTACACCTTC. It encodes CASSFGGTGGGYGYTF.

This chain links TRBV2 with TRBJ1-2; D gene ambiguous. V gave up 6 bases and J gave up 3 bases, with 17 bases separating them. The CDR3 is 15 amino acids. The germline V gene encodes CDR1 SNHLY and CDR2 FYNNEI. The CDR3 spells CASREPGSVYYGYTF. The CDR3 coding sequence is TGTGCCAGCAGGGAGCCAGGTTCTGTATACTATGGCTACACCTTC.

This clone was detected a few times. CDR3 nucleotides: TGCAGCGTTGAGGCTGGGACAGGGGTCCCCCTCACAGATACGCAGTATTTT. Residues: CSVEAGTGVPLTDTQYF. This chain links TRBV29-1 with TRBJ2-3; 10 bases align to TRBD1. CDR1 and CDR2 (germline): SQVTM, ANQGSEA. Germline trimming cut 3 bases from V and 2 bases from J; bases unmatched to any gene: 11. The CDR3 has 17 residues.